The 21 T cell receptor beta chains below all came from one sample that was sequenced in a study of cytomegalovirus exposure and HLA in healthy donors. PCR primers comprised 60 Vbeta and 13 Jbeta primers. TCRdb's table, derived via immunoSEQ multiplex PCR, lists solely in-frame clones and lacks some. The sample data list roughly 80,000 clones. The sequencing input was PBMCs. All receptors come from a woman in her 30s in good health and CMV-seronegative.

CDR3 region: CASSPQGSGNTIYF. Written as DNA, the CDR3 is TGCGCCAGCAGCCCACAGGGCTCTGGAAACACCATATATTTT. This chain connects TRBV5-1 to TRBJ1-3; maybe TRBD1 (6 bases). Per the germline V gene, CDR1 is SGHRS and CDR2 is YFSETQ. V was clipped by 4 bases and J by 0 bases, with 8 bases between them. This CDR3 region has 14 residues.

The gene calls are TRBV5-1 and TRBJ1-1; D is unclear. V lost 2 bases and J 0 bases, leaving 8 bases between the germline ends. CDR1 is SGHRS and CDR2 is YFSETQ in the germline V gene. The CDR3 spans 14 residues. The CDR3 region is CASSFLGLNTEAFF. CDR3 DNA sequence: TGCGCCAGCAGCTTCCTGGGCCTGAACACTGAAGCTTTCTTT.

The V gene is TRBV27, the J gene TRBJ1-2; tentatively, D is TRBD1 (5 bases). CDR1 and CDR2 from the germline V gene are MNHEY and SMNVEV (reference sequence). Trimming took 5 bases from V and 8 from J, leaving 21 bases between them. The length of the CDR3 is 15 residues. Here the CDR3 reads CASSPGAGWKKGYTF. The DNA of the CDR3 is TGTGCCAGCAGTCCTGGGGCAGGATGGAAGAAGGGCTACACCTTC.

The chain links TRBV30 to TRBJ1-2; no definite D call. Per germline, CDR1 GTSNPN and CDR2 SVGIG (reference sequence). V was cut by 0 bases and J by 0 bases, with 8 bases left in between. This CDR3 contains 14 residues. The CDR3 loop is CAWSVKSANYGYTF. The CDR3 DNA is TGTGCCTGGAGTGTAAAAAGCGCTAACTATGGCTACACCTTC. The whole variable domain, filled in from reference TRBV30 and TRBJ1-2, reads SQTIHQWPATLVQPVGSPLSLECTVEGTSNPNLYWYRQAAGRGLQLLFYSVGIGQISSEVPQNLSASRPQDRQFILSSKKLLLSDSGFYLCAWSVKSANYGYTFGSGTRLTVV.

This chain connects TRBV19 to TRBJ1-2; TRBD1 agrees at 8 bases. J was trimmed by 6 bases and V by 0 bases; bases with no gene match: 0. The CDR3 loop spans 13 amino acids. The germline V gene encodes CDR1 LNHDA and CDR2 SQIVND (reference sequence). CDR3 nucleotide sequence: TGTGCCAGTAGTATAGACAGGGGGCATGGCTACACCTTC. It translates to CASSIDRGHGYTF. Combining the CDR3 with reference TRBV19 and TRBJ1-2 gives the whole variable domain DGGITQSPKYLFRKEGQNVTLSCEQNLNHDAMYWYRQDPGQGLRLIYYSQIVNDFQKGDIAEGYSVSREKKESFPLTVTSAQKNPTAFYLCASSIDRGHGYTFGSGTRLTVV.

The chain uses TRBV6-6 and TRBJ1-1, with D perhaps matching TRBD1 (6 bases). V was shortened by 4 bases and J by 4 bases, with 16 bases between the two germline ends. The CDR3 is made up of 15 amino acids. Germline V CDR1 and CDR2: MNHNY, SVGAGI (reference sequence). DNA of the CDR3: TGTGCCAGCAGTTCCAACCCAGGGGAGGGCACTGAAGCTTTCTTT. It specifies CASSSNPGEGTEAFF.

This chain joins TRBV6-1 and TRBJ1-2; the D gene is possibly TRBD1 (6 bases). The CDR3 is 15 amino acids. The V gene lost 3 bases and the J gene lost 3 bases, with 14 bases spanning the gap. The germline CDR1 and CDR2 sequences are MNHNS and SASEGT. This CDR3 is CASSELFGGDYGYTF. Written as DNA, the CDR3 is TGTGCCAGCAGTGAGCTATTTGGGGGCGACTATGGCTACACCTTC.

The chain employs TRBV30 and TRBJ2-1; 11 positions match TRBD2. Germline V gives CDR1 GTSNPN, CDR2 SVGIG (reference sequence). After removal of 4 bases from V and 2 bases from J, the junction contained 1 base not matched to a gene. This CDR3 contains 14 residues. This CDR3 is CAWTGLAAYNEQFF. The CDR3 DNA follows: TGTGCCTGGACGGGACTAGCGGCCTACAATGAGCAGTTCTTC. The full variable domain, with the rest looked up from reference TRBV30 and TRBJ2-1, is SQTIHQWPATLVQPVGSPLSLECTVEGTSNPNLYWYRQAAGRGLQLLFYSVGIGQISSEVPQNLSASRPQDRQFILSSKKLLLSDSGFYLCAWTGLAAYNEQFFGPGTRLTVL.

The chain carries TRBV30 and TRBJ1-2; D perhaps matches TRBD1 (6 bases). The CDR3 has 14 residues. Germline V gene data show CDR1 as GTSNPN and CDR2 as SVGIG (reference sequence). The germline V and J ends were trimmed by 0 bases and 8 bases, with 16 bases remaining between them. CDR3 DNA: TGTGCCTGGAGTGTAATTTGGACAGTAGACGGCTACACCTTC. This encodes CAWSVIWTVDGYTF.

The V and J genes are TRBV12-5 and TRBJ1-2, with no clear D. The CDR3 is 14 residues long. V shed 6 bases and J shed 2 bases, with 13 bases lying between them. Germline CDR1 LGHNT, CDR2 FRNRAP. As DNA, the CDR3 is TGTGCTAGTGGACCCTCACAGAGAAACTATGGCTACACCTTC. Translated: CASGPSQRNYGYTF.

The chain has TRBV11-2 and TRBJ1-1, with D possibly being TRBD1 (6 bases). Germline loops: CDR1 SGHAT, CDR2 FQNNGV. The V gene lost 3 bases and the J gene lost 1 base, with 12 bases spanning the gap. The CDR3 loop spans 15 amino acids. CDR3 in DNA: TGTGCCAGCAGCTTTACAAGGACAGAGAACACTGAAGCTTTCTTT. It codes for CASSFTRTENTEAFF.

The rearrangement links TRBV5-6 to TRBJ1-1; D remains unclear. Between the trimmed V and J ends, which lost 3 bases and 4 bases, there was a span of 10 bases. There are 13 residues in the CDR3. Germline lookup yields CDR1 SGHDT and CDR2 YYEEEE. DNA of the CDR3: TGTGCCAGCAGCTCACTGTCGGGCACTGAAGCTTTCTTT. It translates to CASSSLSGTEAFF.

The genes are TRBV5-1 and TRBJ2-1; the D gene is possibly TRBD2 (6 bases). Trimming cost V 2 bases and J 5 bases, with 14 bases left between them. The CDR3 extends over 15 amino acids. Germline V lookup: CDR1 SGHRS, CDR2 YFSETQ. In DNA, the CDR3 is TGCGCCAGCAGCTTATCTAGCGCCTACGACAATGAGCAGTTCTTC. Amino acids: CASSLSSAYDNEQFF.

This chain uses TRBV30 with TRBJ2-7; D might be TRBD1 (5 bases). This CDR3 spans 15 amino acids. The V end lost 2 bases, the J end lost 3 bases, and 17 bases lay between the germline ends. The germline gives CDR1 GTSNPN, CDR2 SVGIG (reference sequence). This CDR3 is CAWSFRNRLVYEQYF. CDR3 bases: TGTGCCTGGAGTTTCCGTAACAGGCTAGTCTACGAGCAGTACTTC.

A note on this clone: The same CDR3 is also encoded by other DNA sequences in this sample. J is TRBJ2-7 and V is TRBV5-6, with D unclear. The CDR3 contains 13 residues. The V end lost 4 bases, the J end lost 3 bases, and 11 bases lay between the germline ends. Germline CDR1 SGHDT, CDR2 YYEEEE. The CDR3 DNA follows: TGTGCCAGCAGCCTAAGACAAGACTACGAGCAGTACTTC. It encodes CASSLRQDYEQYF.

The rearrangement joins TRBV7-9 to TRBJ2-7, with 7 bases that match TRBD1. This CDR3 is 14 amino acids long. The germline V gene has CDR1 SEHNR and CDR2 FQNEAQ (reference sequence). Germline trimming cut 4 bases from V and 7 bases from J; bases unmatched to any gene: 10. CDR3 in DNA: TGTGCCAGCAGCTCATTGACAGGGAGTTGGGAGCAGTACTTC. Protein sequence: CASSSLTGSWEQYF.

The gene calls are TRBV5-4 and TRBJ1-1; possible D gene TRBD1, 5 bases. Germline V gene sequence: CDR1 SGHNT, CDR2 YYREEE (reference sequence). The CDR3 runs 13 residues. The ends were cut back, 3 bases at V and 3 bases at J, with 9 bases in the middle. CDR3 in amino acids: CASSSSRDTEAFF. DNA for the CDR3: TGTGCCAGCAGCTCATCCAGGGACACTGAAGCTTTCTTT.

J is TRBJ2-4 and V is TRBV6-6; 11 bases match TRBD1. The J segment lost 5 bases and the V segment lost 5 bases, leaving 5 bases of the junction unmatched. This CDR3 is 15 amino acids long. Germline V gene lookup returns CDR1 MNHNY and CDR2 SVGAGI (reference sequence). CDR3 in DNA: TGTGCCAGCAGTCCCGAGGACAGGGGGCAAAACATTCAGTACTTC. It yields the protein CASSPEDRGQNIQYF.

The rearrangement uses TRBV7-2 and TRBJ2-3, with 8 positions matching TRBD2. This CDR3 has 18 amino acids. Germline lookup yields CDR1 SGHTA and CDR2 FQGNSA. After removal of 5 bases from V and 5 bases from J, the junction contained 18 bases not matched to a gene. The CDR3 coding sequence is TGTGCCAGCAGCAAAGATGGGACTAGTAATAGTTGGCTAGATACGCAGTATTTT. Translating gives CASSKDGTSNSWLDTQYF.

This chain links TRBV11-2 with TRBJ2-7; 8 bases map to TRBD2. This CDR3 has 15 amino acids. V gave up 4 bases and J gave up 4 bases; unmatched junction bases: 9. The germline CDR1 and CDR2 sequences are SGHAT and FQNNGV. The CDR3 DNA is TGTGCCAGCAGCTCATTGACTAGCGAGACATACGAGCAGTACTTC. It translates to CASSSLTSETYEQYF.

V is TRBV14 and J is TRBJ1-1; D is possibly TRBD1 (6 bases). The CDR3 is 13 residues long. CDR1 and CDR2 from the germline V gene are SGHDN and FVKESK. The V gene lost 3 bases and the J gene lost 9 bases, with 14 bases spanning the gap. Written as DNA, the CDR3 is TGTGCCAGCAGCCAGATTTCCGGGACAAAAGCTTTCTTT. Translated: CASSQISGTKAFF.